This passage covers 18 T cell receptor beta chains from one sample sequenced in a study of cytomegalovirus exposure and HLA in healthy donors. Using immunoSEQ multiplex PCR, the repertoire was profiled, and TCRdb retains in-frame clones only, with some absent. The table includes 90,000 to 120,000 clones, 70% to 90% detected once. The sequencing sample was made of PBMCs. The receptors come from a woman younger than 30 in good health and CMV-seronegative.

The rearrangement uses TRBV10-3 and TRBJ1-1, with 7 positions matching TRBD1. Losses at the gene ends were 11 bases for V and 3 bases for J; bases not matched to a gene: 3. The CDR3 totals 11 residues. Per germline, CDR1 ENHRY and CDR2 SYGVKD. CDR3 coding DNA: TGTGCCTCGCAGGGGGACACTGAAGCTTTCTTT. As protein: CASQGDTEAFF.

The rearrangement uses TRBV27 and TRBJ1-1, with D possibly TRBD1 on 6 matching bases. The CDR3 length is 14 residues. The V end lost 6 bases, the J end lost 4 bases, and 15 bases lay between the germline ends. The germline gives CDR1 MNHEY, CDR2 SMNVEV (reference sequence). The CDR3 is CASRRGGGGTEAFF. CDR3 DNA sequence: TGTGCCAGCAGGAGGGGGGGAGGCGGCACTGAAGCTTTCTTT.

The rearrangement uses TRBV27 and TRBJ2-7; D perhaps matches TRBD1 (6 bases). CDR3 length equals 12 residues. CDR1 and CDR2 (germline): MNHEY, SMNVEV (reference sequence). V was clipped by 6 bases and J by 4 bases, with 10 bases between them. Written as DNA, the CDR3 is TGTGCCAGCAGCCCCCAGGGGTACGAGCAGTACTTC. Residues: CASSPQGYEQYF.

This chain joins TRBV6-5 and TRBJ1-1; a weak D match, TRBD1 (5 bases). CDR3 length equals 14 residues. Germline V gene data show CDR1 as MNHEY and CDR2 as SVGAGI. Trimming removed 2 bases at V and 5 bases at J, with 12 bases between. The CDR3 DNA reads as TGTGCCAGCAGTTACGGGGTGGGGGGGACTGAAGCTTTCTTT. Translation gives CASSYGVGGTEAFF.

This clone was found once. This chain links TRBV19 with TRBJ1-2, with a tentative D call TRBD1 (5 bases). Between the trimmed V and J ends, which lost 5 bases and 8 bases, there was a span of 15 bases. This CDR3 has 13 amino acids. CDR1 is LNHDA, CDR2 SQIVND, per germline (reference sequence). The CDR3 spells CASSGTDYKGYTF. The CDR3, as DNA: TGTGCCAGTAGTGGGACTGACTATAAGGGCTACACCTTC.

The rearrangement uses TRBV13 and TRBJ1-5; D is possibly TRBD1 (6 bases). The ends were cut back, 0 bases at V and 8 bases at J, with 8 bases in the middle. Germline loops: CDR1 PRHDT, CDR2 FYEKMQ (reference sequence). The CDR3 is made up of 13 amino acids. The CDR3 protein is CASSLGQGEPQHF. In nucleotides, the CDR3 is TGTGCCAGCAGCTTAGGACAGGGAGAGCCCCAGCATTTT. The full variable domain, rest sourced from reference TRBV13 and TRBJ1-5, is AAGVIQSPRHLIKEKRETATLKCYPIPRHDTVYWYQQGPGQDPQFLISFYEKMQSDKGSIPDRFSAQQFSDYHSELNMSSLELGDSALYFCASSLGQGEPQHFGDGTRLSIL.

The chain carries TRBV6-5 and TRBJ1-1; D not resolved. Trimming took 9 bases from V and 2 from J, leaving 16 bases between them. CDR1 and CDR2 (germline): MNHEY, SVGAGI. This CDR3 region has 14 residues. DNA for the CDR3: TGTGCCAGTGGAGCTGGTCGGGAAAACACTGAAGCTTTCTTT. Its translation is CASGAGRENTEAFF.

The J gene is TRBJ2-5, the V gene TRBV6-6; D perhaps matches TRBD2 (6 bases). CDR3 length: 13 amino acids. Trimming shortened V by 7 bases and J by 5 bases, and 14 bases separated the two germline ends. Germline CDR1 and CDR2: MNHNY and SVGAGI (reference sequence). The CDR3 DNA reads TGTGCCAGCACGGCTCTAGCGCGGGAGACCCAGTACTTC. It codes for CASTALARETQYF.

The chain links TRBV6-1 to TRBJ2-1; tentative D call: TRBD1 (5 bases). Germline V gene lookup returns CDR1 MNHNS and CDR2 SASEGT. This CDR3 spans 13 amino acids. Trimming removed 2 bases from V and 8 bases from J, with 10 bases in between. The CDR3 sequence is CASSEWGVDEQFF. The CDR3 region has the DNA TGTGCCAGCAGTGAATGGGGCGTGGATGAGCAGTTCTTC.

The CDR3 here is CASGADFNEKLFF. The CDR3 coding sequence is TGTGCCAGCGGGGCAGATTTTAATGAAAAACTGTTTTTT. The V call is TRBV6-1, the J call TRBJ1-4; D perhaps matches TRBD1 (5 bases). The CDR3 sequence is 13 residues long. The V end was cut by 8 bases, the J end by 4 bases, with 11 bases between. Germline CDR1 and CDR2: MNHNS and SASEGT.

The V gene is TRBV19, the J gene TRBJ1-1; TRBD1 agrees at 8 bases. Trimming took 7 bases from V and 4 from J; bases not matched to a gene: 8. Germline V CDR1 and CDR2: LNHDA, SQIVND (reference sequence). The CDR3 runs to 14 residues. In DNA form, the CDR3 reads TGTGCCAGTAACAGGGGGGGGAGGGGCACTGAAGCTTTCTTT. The encoded protein is CASNRGGRGTEAFF.

The chain employs TRBV6-5 and TRBJ1-1; TRBD1 matches 10 bases. CDR3 length: 15 amino acids. V shed 6 bases, J shed 0 bases, and the junction held 4 bases outside the gene matches. CDR1 MNHEY and CDR2 SVGAGI come from the germline V gene. In DNA form, the CDR3 reads TGTGCCAGCAGACGGACAGGGGGATTGAACACTGAAGCTTTCTTT. It yields the protein CASRRTGGLNTEAFF.

This clone was seen only a few times. The genes are TRBV5-1 and TRBJ1-1, with D perhaps matching TRBD1 (5 bases). There are 13 residues in the CDR3. The germline CDR1 and CDR2 sequences are SGHRS and YFSETQ. V was clipped by 0 bases and J by 11 bases, with 14 bases between them. CDR3 protein: CASSLESGRVAFF. The CDR3 region has the DNA TGCGCCAGCAGCTTGGAGTCTGGCAGGGTGGCTTTCTTT.

V and J are TRBV29-1 and TRBJ1-2; a possible D gene is TRBD1 (6 bases). CDR1 SQVTM and CDR2 ANQGSEA come from the germline V gene. The CDR3 has 12 residues. Trimming cost V 7 bases and J 8 bases, with 17 bases left between them. CDR3 loop: CSAGDRQLGYTF. CDR3 DNA: TGCAGCGCAGGGGACCGACAGCTCGGCTACACCTTC.

This rearrangement joins TRBV6-1 to TRBJ1-4; D gene uncertain. CDR1 and CDR2 (germline): MNHNS, SASEGT. Deletions cut 6 bases from V and 7 bases from J, with 12 bases between. This CDR3 has 13 residues. The CDR3 nucleotides read TGTGCCAGCAGCGGGGAGCCCAGTGAAAAACTGTTTTTT. Translating gives CASSGEPSEKLFF.

This chain uses TRBV6-4 with TRBJ1-3; a weak D match, TRBD1 (6 bases). This CDR3 has 16 residues. Trimming pared 4 bases from V and 0 bases from J, leaving 13 bases between. The germline V gene has CDR1 MRHNA and CDR2 SNTAGT. CDR3 region: CASSVQGFSSGNTIYF. Here the CDR3 DNA reads TGTGCCAGCAGTGTCCAGGGGTTTAGCTCTGGAAACACCATATATTTT.

The rearrangement links TRBV27 to TRBJ2-7, with 9 bases matching TRBD1. The germline V gene has CDR1 MNHEY and CDR2 SMNVEV (reference sequence). After removal of 5 bases from V and 0 bases from J, the junction contained 5 bases not matched to a gene. The CDR3 is 15 amino acids. In DNA form, the CDR3 reads TGTGCCAGCAGTGAACCGGGACAGGGCTCCTACGAGCAGTACTTC. Translated: CASSEPGQGSYEQYF.

The chain has TRBV7-9 and TRBJ2-7, with a weak D call TRBD1 (6 bases). The ends were cut back, 6 bases at V and 1 base at J, with 13 bases in the middle. CDR1 and CDR2 from the germline V gene are SEHNR and FQNEAQ (reference sequence). This CDR3 is 14 amino acids long. CDR3 nucleotide sequence: TGTGCCAGCAGTTCAGGGGTTACTTCCTACGAGCAGTACTTC. Translating it yields CASSSGVTSYEQYF.